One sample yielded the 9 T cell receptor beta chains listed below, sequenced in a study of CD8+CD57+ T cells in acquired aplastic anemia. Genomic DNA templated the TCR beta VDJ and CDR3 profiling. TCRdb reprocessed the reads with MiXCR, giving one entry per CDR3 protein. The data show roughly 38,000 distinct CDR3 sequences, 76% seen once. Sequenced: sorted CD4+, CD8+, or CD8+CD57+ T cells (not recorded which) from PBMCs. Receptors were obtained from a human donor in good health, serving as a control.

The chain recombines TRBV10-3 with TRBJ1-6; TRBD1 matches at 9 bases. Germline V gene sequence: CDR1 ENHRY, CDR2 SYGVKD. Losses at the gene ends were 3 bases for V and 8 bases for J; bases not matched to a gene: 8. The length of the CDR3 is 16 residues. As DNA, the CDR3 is TGTGCCATCAGTGACCCACAGGGGGCCGTTGATTCACCCCTCCACTTT. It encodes CAISDPQGAVDSPLHF.

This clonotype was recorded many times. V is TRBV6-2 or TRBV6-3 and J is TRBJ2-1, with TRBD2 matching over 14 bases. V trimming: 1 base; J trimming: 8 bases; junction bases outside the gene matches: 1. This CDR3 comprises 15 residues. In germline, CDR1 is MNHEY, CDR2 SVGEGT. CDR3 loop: CASSYLTSGGDEQFF. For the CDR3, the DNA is TGTGCCAGCAGTTACTTGACTAGCGGGGGGGATGAGCAGTTCTTC.

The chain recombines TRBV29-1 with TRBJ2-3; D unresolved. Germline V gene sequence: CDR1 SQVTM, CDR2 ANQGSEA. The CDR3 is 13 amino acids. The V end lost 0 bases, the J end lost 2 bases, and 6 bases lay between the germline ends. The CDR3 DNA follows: TGCAGCGTTGAAGATCCCATCACAGATACGCAGTATTTT. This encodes CSVEDPITDTQYF.

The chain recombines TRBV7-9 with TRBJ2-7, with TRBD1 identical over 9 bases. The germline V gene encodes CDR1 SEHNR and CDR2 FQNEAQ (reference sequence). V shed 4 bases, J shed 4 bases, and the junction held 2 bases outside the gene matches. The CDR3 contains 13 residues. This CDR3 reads CASSYGTGYEQYF. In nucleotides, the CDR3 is TGTGCCAGCAGCTATGGGACAGGGTACGAGCAGTACTTC.

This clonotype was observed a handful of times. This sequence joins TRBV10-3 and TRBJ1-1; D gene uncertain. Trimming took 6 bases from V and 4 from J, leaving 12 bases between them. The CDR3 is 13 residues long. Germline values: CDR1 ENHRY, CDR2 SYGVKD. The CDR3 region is CAIRLKDGTEAFF. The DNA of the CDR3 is TGTGCCATCAGGTTAAAGGACGGCACTGAAGCTTTCTTT.

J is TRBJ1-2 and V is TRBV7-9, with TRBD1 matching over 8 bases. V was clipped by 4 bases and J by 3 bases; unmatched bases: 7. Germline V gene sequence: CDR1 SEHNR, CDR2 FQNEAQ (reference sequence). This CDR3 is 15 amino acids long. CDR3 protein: CASSSTDREYYGYTF. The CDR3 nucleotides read TGTGCCAGCAGCTCCACGGACAGGGAGTACTATGGCTACACCTTC.

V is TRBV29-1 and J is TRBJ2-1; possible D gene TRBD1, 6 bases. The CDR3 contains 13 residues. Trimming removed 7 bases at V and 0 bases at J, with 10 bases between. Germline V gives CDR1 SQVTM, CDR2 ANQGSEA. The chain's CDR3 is CSGRGSSYNEQFF. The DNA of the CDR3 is TGCAGCGGCAGGGGTTCCTCCTACAATGAGCAGTTCTTC.

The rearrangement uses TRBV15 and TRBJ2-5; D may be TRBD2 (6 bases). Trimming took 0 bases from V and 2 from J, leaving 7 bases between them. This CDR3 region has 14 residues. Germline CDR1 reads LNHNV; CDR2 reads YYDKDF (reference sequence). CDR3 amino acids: CATSRDLAQETQYF. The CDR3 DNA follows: TGTGCCACCAGCAGAGATCTAGCGCAAGAGACCCAGTACTTC.

The CDR3 sequence: CASRSGTSGGPHFHEQFF. The CDR3, as DNA: TGTGCCAGCAGGTCCGGGACTAGCGGGGGGCCTCACTTCCATGAGCAGTTCTTC. V is TRBV28 and J is TRBJ2-1; 15 positions agree with TRBD2. V gave up 6 bases and J gave up 8 bases; unmatched junction bases: 14. The CDR3 contains 18 residues. Germline values: CDR1 MDHEN, CDR2 SYDVKM.